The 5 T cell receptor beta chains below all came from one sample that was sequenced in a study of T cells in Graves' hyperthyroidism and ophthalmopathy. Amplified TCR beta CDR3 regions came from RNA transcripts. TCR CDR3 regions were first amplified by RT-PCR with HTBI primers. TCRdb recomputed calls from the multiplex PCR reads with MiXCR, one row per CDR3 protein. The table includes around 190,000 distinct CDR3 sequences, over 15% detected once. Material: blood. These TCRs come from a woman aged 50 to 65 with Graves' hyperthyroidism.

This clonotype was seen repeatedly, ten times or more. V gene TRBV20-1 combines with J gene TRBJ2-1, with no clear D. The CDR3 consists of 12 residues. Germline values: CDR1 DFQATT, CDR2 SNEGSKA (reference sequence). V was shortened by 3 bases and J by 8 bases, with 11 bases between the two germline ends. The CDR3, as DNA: TGCAGTGCTAGGGTTGACCGGTATGAGCAGTTCTTC. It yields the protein CSARVDRYEQFF.

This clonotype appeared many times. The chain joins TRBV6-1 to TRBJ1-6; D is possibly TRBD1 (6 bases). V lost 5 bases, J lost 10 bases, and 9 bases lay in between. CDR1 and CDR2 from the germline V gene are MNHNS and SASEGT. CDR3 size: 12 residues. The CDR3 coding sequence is TGTGCCAGCAGTACAGGGAAATCACCCCTCCACTTT. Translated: CASSTGKSPLHF.

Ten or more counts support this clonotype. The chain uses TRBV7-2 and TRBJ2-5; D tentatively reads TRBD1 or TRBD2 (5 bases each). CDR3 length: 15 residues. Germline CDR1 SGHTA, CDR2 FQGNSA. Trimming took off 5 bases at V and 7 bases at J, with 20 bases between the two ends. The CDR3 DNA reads TGTGCCAGCAGCCCTCCTGGGACGAGAATGGGGACCCAGTACTTC. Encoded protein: CASSPPGTRMGTQYF.

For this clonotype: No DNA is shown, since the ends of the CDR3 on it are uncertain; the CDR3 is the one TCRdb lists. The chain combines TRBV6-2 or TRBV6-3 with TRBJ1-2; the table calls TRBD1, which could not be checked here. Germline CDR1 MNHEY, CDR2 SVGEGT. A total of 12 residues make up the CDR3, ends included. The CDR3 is CASTTGHYGCTF.

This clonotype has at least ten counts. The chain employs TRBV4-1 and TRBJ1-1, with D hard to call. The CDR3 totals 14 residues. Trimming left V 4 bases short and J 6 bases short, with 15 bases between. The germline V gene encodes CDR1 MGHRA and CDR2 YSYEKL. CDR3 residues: CASSPPSWQAEAFF. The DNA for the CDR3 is TGCGCCAGCAGCCCGCCCTCGTGGCAGGCTGAAGCTTTCTTT.